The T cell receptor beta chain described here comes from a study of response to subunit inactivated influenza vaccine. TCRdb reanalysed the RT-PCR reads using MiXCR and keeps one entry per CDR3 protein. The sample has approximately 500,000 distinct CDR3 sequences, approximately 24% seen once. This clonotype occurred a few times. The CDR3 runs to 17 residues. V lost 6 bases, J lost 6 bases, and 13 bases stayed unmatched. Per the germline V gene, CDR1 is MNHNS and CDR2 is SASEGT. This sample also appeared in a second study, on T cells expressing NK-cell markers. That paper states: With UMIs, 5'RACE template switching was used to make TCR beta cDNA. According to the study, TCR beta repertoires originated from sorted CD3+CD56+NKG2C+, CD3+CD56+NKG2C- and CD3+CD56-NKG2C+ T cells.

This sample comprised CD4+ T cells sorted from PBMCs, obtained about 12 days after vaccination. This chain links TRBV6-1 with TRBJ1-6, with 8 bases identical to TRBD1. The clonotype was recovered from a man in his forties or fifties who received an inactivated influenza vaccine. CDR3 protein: CASSQGVRGQGNSPLHF. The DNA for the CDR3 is TGTGCCAGCAGCCAAGGGGTCAGGGGGCAGGGTAATTCACCCCTCCACTTT.